The 10 T cell receptor beta chains given below trace back to one sample, sequenced in a study of OX40 agonist ivuxolimab in advanced cancers. Sequencing was performed with immunoSEQ multiplex PCR; in TCRdb, only in-frame clones are kept and a portion is missing. Among more than 55,000 clones listed, roughly 90% were seen once. Source: CD4+ or CD8+ T cells sorted from blood, taken in a trial of the OX40 agonist ivuxolimab. The receptors derive from an adult with an advanced solid tumor such as melanoma, head and neck, liver or kidney cancer.

The chain combines TRBV28 with TRBJ2-5; TRBD2 is a possible D gene (6 bases). Trimming removed 3 bases at V and 2 bases at J, with 13 bases between. The CDR3 runs to 15 residues. Germline loops: CDR1 MDHEN, CDR2 SYDVKM. The DNA of the CDR3 is TGTGCCAGCAGTTTGAGGGGTGGAGGGCAAGAGACCCAGTACTTC. Translation gives CASSLRGGGQETQYF. Drawing the rest from reference TRBV28 and TRBJ2-5, the complete variable domain is DVKVTQSSRYLVKRTGEKVFLECVQDMDHENMFWYRQDPGLGLRLIYFSYDVKMKEKGDIPEGYSVSREKKERFSLILESASTNQTSMYLCASSLRGGGQETQYFGPGTRLLVL.

The chain employs TRBV11-2 and TRBJ2-5; maybe TRBD2 (7 bases). Germline V lookup: CDR1 SGHAT, CDR2 FQNNGV. V was pared by 7 bases and J by 2 bases, with 20 bases between. This CDR3 comprises 16 residues. The CDR3 region is CASTVGRGSRQETQYF. CDR3 nucleotide sequence: TGTGCCAGCACCGTAGGGAGGGGGTCCAGACAAGAGACCCAGTACTTC. Based on the CDR3 plus reference TRBV11-2 and TRBJ2-5, the full variable domain is EAGVAQSPRYKIIEKRQSVAFWCNPISGHATLYWYQQILGQGPKLLIQFQNNGVVDDSQLPKDRFSAERLKGVDSTLKIQPAKLEDSAVYLCASTVGRGSRQETQYFGPGTRLLVL.

The rearrangement joins TRBV5-1 to TRBJ1-4; 7 positions agree with TRBD1. CDR3 length: 16 residues. Looked up from germline, CDR1 is SGHRS and CDR2 is YFSETQ. Trimming at V came to 4 bases and at J to 0 bases, leaving 6 bases not matched to a gene. CDR3 sequence: CASSPGQRPTNEKLFF. As DNA, the CDR3 is TGCGCCAGCAGCCCGGGACAGAGGCCAACTAATGAAAAACTGTTTTTT.

The V call is TRBV6-4, the J call TRBJ2-6, with no clear D. The V end lost 6 bases, the J end lost 0 bases, and 6 bases lay between the germline ends. The CDR3 is 14 amino acids. Per the germline V gene, CDR1 is MRHNA and CDR2 is SNTAGT. The CDR3 DNA sequence: TGTGCCAGCAGCCTCGGCTCTGGGGCCAACGTCCTGACTTTC. This codes for CASSLGSGANVLTF.

The chain links TRBV7-2 to TRBJ2-2; no firm D call. V lost 2 bases and J 1 base, leaving 8 bases between the germline ends. This CDR3 is built from 15 residues. Germline CDR1 reads SGHTA; CDR2 reads FQGNSA. The chain's CDR3 is CASSLYSENTGELFF. The CDR3 bases are TGTGCCAGCAGCTTATACTCCGAGAACACCGGGGAGCTGTTTTTT.

This clone appeared a single time. This rearrangement joins TRBV29-1 to TRBJ2-4; no clear D gene. The germline V and J ends were trimmed by 0 bases and 7 bases, with 13 bases remaining between them. The CDR3 sequence is 14 residues long. Germline values: CDR1 SQVTM, CDR2 ANQGSEA. The CDR3 here is CSVEDLLGVNIQYF. CDR3 sequence (DNA): TGCAGCGTTGAAGATTTGTTGGGCGTGAACATTCAGTACTTC.

The V call is TRBV19, the J call TRBJ1-5; the match to TRBD1 covers 7 bases. Germline CDR1 LNHDA, CDR2 SQIVND (reference sequence). Losses at the gene ends were 5 bases for V and 3 bases for J; bases not matched to a gene: 10. The CDR3 is 16 amino acids. The CDR3 DNA reads as TGTGCCAGTAGTTCCCGACAGGGCGACTTCAATCAGCCCCAGCATTTT. As protein: CASSSRQGDFNQPQHF. The full variable domain, in which reference TRBV19 and TRBJ1-5 provide the parts outside the CDR3, is DGGITQSPKYLFRKEGQNVTLSCEQNLNHDAMYWYRQDPGQGLRLIYYSQIVNDFQKGDIAEGYSVSREKKESFPLTVTSAQKNPTAFYLCASSSRQGDFNQPQHFGDGTRLSIL.

J is TRBJ1-5 and V is TRBV10-3; D not resolved. The V end was cut by 3 bases, the J end by 2 bases, with 2 bases between. Looked up from germline, CDR1 is ENHRY and CDR2 is SYGVKD. This CDR3 is built from 12 residues. CDR3: CAISDGNQPQHF. CDR3 nucleotide sequence: TGTGCCATCAGTGACGGCAATCAGCCCCAGCATTTT.

This chain uses TRBV6-5 with TRBJ2-7, with D maybe TRBD1 (5 bases). Between the trimmed V and J ends, which lost 4 bases and 0 bases, there was a span of 7 bases. The CDR3 totals 13 residues. Germline V gene lookup returns CDR1 MNHEY and CDR2 SVGAGI. The CDR3, as DNA: TGTGCCAGCAGTTCCACAGGCTCCTACGAGCAGTACTTC. Its translation is CASSSTGSYEQYF.

This chain joins TRBV5-1 and TRBJ2-1; the D gene is possibly TRBD1 (5 bases). Between the trimmed V and J ends, which lost 0 bases and 5 bases, there was a span of 12 bases. The CDR3 is 15 residues long. Germline values: CDR1 SGHRS, CDR2 YFSETQ. The CDR3 coding sequence is TGCGCCAGCAGCTTGGATGGGGCCCCCCACAATGAGCAGTTCTTC. Translation: CASSLDGAPHNEQFF. The full variable domain, its missing parts supplied by reference TRBV5-1 and TRBJ2-1, is KAGVTQTPRYLIKTRGQQVTLSCSPISGHRSVSWYQQTPGQGLQFLFEYFSETQRNKGNFPGRFSGRQFSNSRSEMNVSTLELGDSALYLCASSLDGAPHNEQFFGPGTRLTVL.